This paragraph reports one T cell receptor beta chain. In the original processing: Quantification of nucleated cells was approximated via reference gene primer amplification. Here immunoSEQ multiplex PCR was the method, and the copy in TCRdb shows in-frame clones only, minus some. The D gene and trimming were derived from the DNA, and the V and J assignments and clone size from that table. The table has about 60,000 clones, roughly 79% seen once; the top ten hold roughly 4%. CDR1 and CDR2 (germline): SGHRS, YFSETQ. This CDR3 is built from 14 residues. V was cut by 5 bases and J by 1 base, with 12 bases left in between. This entry comes from a study of blood T cell repertoires in COVID-19. Across the whole study: Collection of acute and convalescent COVID-19 samples took place in the United States, Italy and Spain. From T cells, B-cell-depleted T cells, or PBMCs came the material, which was cDNA or gDNA.

The sample comprised peripheral blood. This receptor was taken from a man aged 55 to 69 with acute or convalescent COVID-19. The chain carries TRBV5-1 and TRBJ1-1; D not certain. CDR3 nucleotide sequence: TGCGCCAGCAGTCTTTACACGGGGAACACTGAAGCTTTCTTT. As protein: CASSLYTGNTEAFF.